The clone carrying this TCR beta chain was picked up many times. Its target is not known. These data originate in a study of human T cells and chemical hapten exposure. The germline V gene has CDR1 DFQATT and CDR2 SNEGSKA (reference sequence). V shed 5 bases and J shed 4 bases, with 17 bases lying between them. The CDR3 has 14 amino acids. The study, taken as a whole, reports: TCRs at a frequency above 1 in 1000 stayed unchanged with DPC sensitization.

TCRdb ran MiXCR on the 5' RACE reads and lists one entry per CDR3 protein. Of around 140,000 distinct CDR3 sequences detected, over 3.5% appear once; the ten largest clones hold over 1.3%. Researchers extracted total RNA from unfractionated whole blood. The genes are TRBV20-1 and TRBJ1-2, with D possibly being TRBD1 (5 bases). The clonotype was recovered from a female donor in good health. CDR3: CSAAQGSGGYGYTF. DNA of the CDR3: TGCAGTGCTGCCCAAGGGTCGGGGGGCTATGGCTACACCTTC.